This is a list of T cell receptor beta chains from one sample in a study of shared clonotypes between healthy human individuals. The table came from immunoSEQ multiplex PCR; TCRdb's copy has only in-frame clones and leaves some out. The data hold more than 400,000 clones, with roughly 80% observed a single time. The sample comprised PBMCs. All receptors come from a woman aged 40 to 50 in good health. Some clones in this sample may be carry-over from other donors' samples. The CDR3 runs from the conserved cysteine through the conserved F or W. A D gene is named only where the DNA matches it firmly. The size of a clone is reported for some rows only, either as once, few or many, or as a class for expanded clones.

cdr3_nt: TGTGCCAGCAGCGAAACCTTCGGCGGGGGGAACACCGGGGAGCTGTTTTTT; cdr3_aa: CASSETFGGGNTGELFF; clone_size: .; d_call: TRBD2; j_call: TRBJ2-2; v_call: TRBV2
cdr3_nt: TGTGCCAGTAGTAGCGGGAGCGGGGGTGAGACCCAGTACTTC; cdr3_aa: CASSSGSGGETQYF; clone_size: .; d_call: TRBD2; j_call: TRBJ2-5; v_call: TRBV19
cdr3_nt: TGTGCCAGCTCAACCTTGACTAGCACCGGGGAGCTGTTTTTT; cdr3_aa: CASSTLTSTGELFF; clone_size: .; d_call: .; j_call: TRBJ2-2; v_call: TRBV18
cdr3_nt: TGTGCCAGCTCACGAAACAGGGGTGGGTACGAGCAGTACTTC; cdr3_aa: CASSRNRGGYEQYF; clone_size: .; d_call: TRBD1; j_call: TRBJ2-7; v_call: TRBV18
cdr3_nt: TGCGCCAGCAGCCAAGATGCTAGATCAGATACGCAGTATTTT; cdr3_aa: CASSQDARSDTQYF; clone_size: .; d_call: .; j_call: TRBJ2-3; v_call: TRBV4-3
cdr3_nt: TGTGCCAGCAGCTTAGCGGCGGGGAGGTACACTGAAGCTTTCTTT; cdr3_aa: CASSLAAGRYTEAFF; clone_size: many; d_call: .; j_call: TRBJ1-1; v_call: TRBV7-8
cdr3_nt: TGTGCCAGCATGAGAGGGACGGACTATGGCTACACCTTC; cdr3_aa: CASMRGTDYGYTF; clone_size: .; d_call: .; j_call: TRBJ1-2; v_call: TRBV6-1
cdr3_nt: TGTGCCAGCTCACCCCAATTTGGTAGCGGGAGGAGTGAGCAGTACTTC; cdr3_aa: CASSPQFGSGRSEQYF; clone_size: .; d_call: TRBD2; j_call: TRBJ2-7; v_call: TRBV18
cdr3_nt: .; cdr3_aa: CASSSVWGQGATF; clone_size: .; d_call: .; j_call: TRBJ1-4; v_call: TRBV6-6
cdr3_nt: TGTGCCAGCAGCGTATCAACAGGGATGAACATTGAAGCTTTCTTT; cdr3_aa: CASSVSTGMNIEAFF; clone_size: .; d_call: .; j_call: TRBJ1-1; v_call: TRBV9
cdr3_nt: TGTGCCAGCTCACCACGACAACCGGGCTCCTACGAGCAGTACTTC; cdr3_aa: CASSPRQPGSYEQYF; clone_size: .; d_call: .; j_call: TRBJ2-7; v_call: TRBV18
cdr3_nt: TGTGCCAGCAGTTCTCGGGAGACTCCCTACAATGAGCAGTTCTTC; cdr3_aa: CASSSRETPYNEQFF; clone_size: .; d_call: .; j_call: TRBJ2-1; v_call: TRBV28
cdr3_nt: TGTGCCACCCTAAACCCGGGGGCCAACGTCCTGACTTTC; cdr3_aa: CATLNPGANVLTF; clone_size: few; d_call: .; j_call: TRBJ2-6; v_call: TRBV28
cdr3_nt: TGTGCCAGCAGTGAAGGCTTCGGGACAGGGGTGTTTTTT; cdr3_aa: CASSEGFGTGVFF; clone_size: .; d_call: TRBD1; j_call: TRBJ2-2; v_call: TRBV2
cdr3_nt: TGCGCCAGCAGCACCGGGACAGCGGAGGCGCTAACCGGGGAGCTGTTTTTT; cdr3_aa: CASSTGTAEALTGELFF; clone_size: once; d_call: TRBD1; j_call: TRBJ2-2; v_call: TRBV5-1
cdr3_nt: TGCGCCAGCAGCATCGGACCGGACCCCCGCACAGATACGCAGTATTTT; cdr3_aa: CASSIGPDPRTDTQYF; clone_size: .; d_call: .; j_call: TRBJ2-3; v_call: TRBV5-1
cdr3_nt: TGCGCCAGCAGCTTGGAAGGACAGGGGGCGCTTAGTGGCTCTGGAAACACCATATATTTT; cdr3_aa: CASSLEGQGALSGSGNTIYF; clone_size: .; d_call: TRBD1; j_call: TRBJ1-3; v_call: TRBV5-1
cdr3_nt: TGTGCCAGCAGCTCCCAGACAGGGGGGCTAGCGGAAGCCTACGAGCAGTACTTC; cdr3_aa: CASSSQTGGLAEAYEQYF; clone_size: .; d_call: TRBD1; j_call: TRBJ2-7; v_call: TRBV7-6
cdr3_nt: TGTGCCAGCAGCTTCACGACACTACAGGGGGCTGAAGCTTTCTTT; cdr3_aa: CASSFTTLQGAEAFF; clone_size: .; d_call: TRBD1; j_call: TRBJ1-1; v_call: TRBV7-3
cdr3_nt: TGCAGCGTTGTTGCCCTAGCGGGCACAGATACGCAGTATTTT; cdr3_aa: CSVVALAGTDTQYF; clone_size: .; d_call: TRBD2; j_call: TRBJ2-3; v_call: TRBV29-1
cdr3_nt: TGTGCCAGCAGTTTGGGGGGCGCGATGGACACTGAAGCTTTCTTT; cdr3_aa: CASSLGGAMDTEAFF; clone_size: .; d_call: .; j_call: TRBJ1-1; v_call: TRBV28
cdr3_nt: TGTGCCAGCAGCTTAGCGAAGAGTGTTCCGGGAAGGCAGTTCTTC; cdr3_aa: CASSLAKSVPGRQFF; clone_size: .; d_call: .; j_call: TRBJ2-1; v_call: TRBV11-1
cdr3_nt: TGTGCCAGCAGTTTGCCACAGAAAACCGACTATGGCTACACCTTC; cdr3_aa: CASSLPQKTDYGYTF; clone_size: .; d_call: .; j_call: TRBJ1-2; v_call: TRBV28
cdr3_nt: TGTGCCAGCAGGGCTTGGGGGGAGGGAGGTCCAGAGACCCAGTACTTC; cdr3_aa: CASRAWGEGGPETQYF; clone_size: .; d_call: TRBD2; j_call: TRBJ2-5; v_call: TRBV27
cdr3_nt: TGTGCCAGCTCACCCAGGTCCAATGGCGCTGAAGCTTTCTTT; cdr3_aa: CASSPRSNGAEAFF; clone_size: .; d_call: .; j_call: TRBJ1-1; v_call: TRBV18
cdr3_nt: TGTGCCAGCAGTTACGGTAGCGGGAGGGTCACCGGGGAGCTGTTTTTT; cdr3_aa: CASSYGSGRVTGELFF; clone_size: once; d_call: TRBD2; j_call: TRBJ2-2; v_call: TRBV6-6
cdr3_nt: TGTGCCAGCAGCGTAGGTGGACAGGGTTCCTACGAGCAGTACTTC; cdr3_aa: CASSVGGQGSYEQYF; clone_size: .; d_call: TRBD1; j_call: TRBJ2-7; v_call: TRBV9
cdr3_nt: TGTGCCAGCAGTTACGGCCAGGGGAGCTCCTACGAGCAGTACTTC; cdr3_aa: CASSYGQGSSYEQYF; clone_size: .; d_call: .; j_call: TRBJ2-7; v_call: TRBV6-6
cdr3_nt: TGTGCCAGCAGCTTAGGTGGGAGGGCCATCCACGAGCAGTACTTC; cdr3_aa: CASSLGGRAIHEQYF; clone_size: .; d_call: TRBD2; j_call: TRBJ2-7; v_call: TRBV11-3
cdr3_nt: TGTGCCAGCAGCCCCGGACCGTCCCTCGAGCAGTACTTC; cdr3_aa: CASSPGPSLEQYF; clone_size: .; d_call: .; j_call: TRBJ2-7; v_call: TRBV11-2
cdr3_nt: TGTGCCAGCAGCTGGGGACAGGGAGACACTGAAGCTTTCTTT; cdr3_aa: CASSWGQGDTEAFF; clone_size: .; d_call: TRBD1; j_call: TRBJ1-1; v_call: TRBV5-4
cdr3_nt: TGTGCCAGTAGTATCCGGAGTAGCGCCCGAGGGGTCAATGAGCAGTTCTTC; cdr3_aa: CASSIRSSARGVNEQFF; clone_size: .; d_call: .; j_call: TRBJ2-1; v_call: TRBV19
cdr3_nt: TGTGCCAGTAGTATGGCCGGGGACTACGAGCAGTACTTC; cdr3_aa: CASSMAGDYEQYF; clone_size: few; d_call: .; j_call: TRBJ2-7; v_call: TRBV19
cdr3_nt: TGTGCCACCAGCAGAAGTAGAGGAGGGACCCAGTACTTC; cdr3_aa: CATSRSRGGTQYF; clone_size: .; d_call: .; j_call: TRBJ2-5; v_call: TRBV15
cdr3_nt: TGTGCCTGGGTCCGGGACAGACCCTACGAGCAGTACTTC; cdr3_aa: CAWVRDRPYEQYF; clone_size: .; d_call: TRBD1; j_call: TRBJ2-7; v_call: TRBV30
cdr3_nt: TGTGCCACCAAGGTAGTAAGCTCCTACGAGCAGTACTTC; cdr3_aa: CATKVVSSYEQYF; clone_size: .; d_call: .; j_call: TRBJ2-7; v_call: TRBV27
cdr3_nt: TGTGCCAGCAGTTGGGGCCAGGGGTTCTCCTACGAGCAGTACTTC; cdr3_aa: CASSWGQGFSYEQYF; clone_size: .; d_call: .; j_call: TRBJ2-7; v_call: TRBV27
cdr3_nt: TGTGCCAGCAGCTTAGCAGGTCCCGGGGAGCTGTTTTTT; cdr3_aa: CASSLAGPGELFF; clone_size: .; d_call: .; j_call: TRBJ2-2; v_call: TRBV7-6
cdr3_nt: TGTGCCAGCAGCTACGACACCGATAGCAATCAGCCCCAGCATTTT; cdr3_aa: CASSYDTDSNQPQHF; clone_size: .; d_call: .; j_call: TRBJ1-5; v_call: TRBV6-6
cdr3_nt: TGTGCCACCAGCAGAGCTGGAGGGGGGTATGAGCAGTTCTTC; cdr3_aa: CATSRAGGGYEQFF; clone_size: .; d_call: .; j_call: TRBJ2-1; v_call: TRBV15
cdr3_nt: TGTGCCTGGAGTGCCTCCCAGGTCCGACGGGGATCGGACACTGAAGCTTTCTTT; cdr3_aa: CAWSASQVRRGSDTEAFF; clone_size: many; d_call: .; j_call: TRBJ1-1; v_call: TRBV30
cdr3_nt: TGTGCCAGCAGTCCCTCACCCAACTATGGCTACACCTTC; cdr3_aa: CASSPSPNYGYTF; clone_size: few; d_call: .; j_call: TRBJ1-2; v_call: TRBV6-1
cdr3_nt: TGTGCCAGCAGCCCGGACACCGAGAATGAGCAGTTCTTC; cdr3_aa: CASSPDTENEQFF; clone_size: .; d_call: .; j_call: TRBJ2-1; v_call: TRBV7-9
cdr3_nt: TGTGCCAGCAGTCTGGGGGGCAGCGGAAACACCATATATTTT; cdr3_aa: CASSLGGSGNTIYF; clone_size: .; d_call: .; j_call: TRBJ1-3; v_call: TRBV6-6
cdr3_nt: TGCGCCAGCAGTCGCACAGGGAACACAGATACGCAGTATTTT; cdr3_aa: CASSRTGNTDTQYF; clone_size: .; d_call: .; j_call: TRBJ2-3; v_call: TRBV4-3
cdr3_nt: TGTGCCAGCAGCCAAGGGGGATGGTACACCTTC; cdr3_aa: CASSQGGWYTF; clone_size: .; d_call: .; j_call: TRBJ1-2; v_call: TRBV4-2
cdr3_nt: TGTGCCAGCAGCGTAGTCCGAGGCTACGAGCAGTACTTC; cdr3_aa: CASSVVRGYEQYF; clone_size: .; d_call: .; j_call: TRBJ2-7; v_call: TRBV9
cdr3_nt: TGTGCCAGCAGCCTAAGCGGGAGTAGGTACGAGCAGTACTTC; cdr3_aa: CASSLSGSRYEQYF; clone_size: .; d_call: TRBD2; j_call: TRBJ2-7; v_call: TRBV7-2